This T cell receptor beta chain derives from a study of regulatory T cells in long-lasting Graves disease. Time point meaning: newly diagnosed GD, antithyroid drugs for less than 3 months. PBMC-extracted RNA yielded the TCR library. Unmatched junction bases numbered 8, after V lost 5 bases and J lost 8 bases. The CDR3 spans 14 residues. Germline V gives CDR1 LGHNT, CDR2 FRNRAP. This clonotype was picked up many times. Arm-PCR of CDR3 regions and iRepertoire HTBI primers were used to build TCR beta libraries. TCRdb reanalysed the multiplex PCR reads using MiXCR and keeps one entry per CDR3 protein. The data contain 300,000 to 450,000 distinct CDR3 sequences, roughly 16% of them seen just once; the ten biggest clones take up about a fifth.

Here the sequenced sample was peripheral blood mononuclear cells (PBMCs), taken at new diagnosis, from a patient treated with antithyroid drugs. This sequence was found in a female donor with Graves disease. The V call is TRBV12-5, the J call TRBJ2-4; 8 positions agree with TRBD1. CDR3 nucleotide sequence: TGTGCTAGTGGTCAGACAGGGGCCTCGGACATTCAGTACTTC. Residues: CASGQTGASDIQYF. Full variable domain (remainder filled in from reference TRBV12-5 and TRBJ2-4): DARVTQTPRHKVTEMGQEVTMRCQPILGHNTVFWYRQTMMQGLELLAYFRNRAPLDDSGMPKDRFSAEMPDATLATLKIQPSEPRDSAVYFCASGQTGASDIQYFGAGTRLSVL.